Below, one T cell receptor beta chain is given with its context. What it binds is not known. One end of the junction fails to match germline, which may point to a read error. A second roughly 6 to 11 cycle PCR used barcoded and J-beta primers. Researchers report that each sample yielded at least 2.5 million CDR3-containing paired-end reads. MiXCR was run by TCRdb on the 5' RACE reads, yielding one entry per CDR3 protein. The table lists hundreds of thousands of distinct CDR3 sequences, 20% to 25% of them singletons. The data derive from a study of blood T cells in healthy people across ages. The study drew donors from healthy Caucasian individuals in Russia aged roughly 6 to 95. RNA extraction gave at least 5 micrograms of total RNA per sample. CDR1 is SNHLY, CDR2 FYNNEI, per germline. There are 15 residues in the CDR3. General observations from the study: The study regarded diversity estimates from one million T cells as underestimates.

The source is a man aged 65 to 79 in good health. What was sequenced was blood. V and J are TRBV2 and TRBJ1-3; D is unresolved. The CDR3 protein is CASSEDGNSGSTIYF. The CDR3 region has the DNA TGTGCCAGCAGTGAAGACGGCAACTCTGGAAGCACCATATATTTT.